This T cell receptor (beta chain) derives from a study of cytomegalovirus exposure and HLA in healthy donors. Nominally healthy donors were sampled, though unrecorded immune exposures were likely. Overall study results and limits: HLA alleles were associated with 16,951 TCR beta sequences in a later analysis at 0.05 false discovery rate.

Use of 60 Vbeta and 13 Jbeta primers characterized the PCR. Sequencing used immunoSEQ multiplex PCR; TCRdb keeps in-frame clones, though not all of them. Here the sample spans 250,000 to 350,000 clones, 86% being singletons. Germline assignment: CDR1 MGHRA and CDR2 YSYEKL. CDR3 length: 13 residues. In regard to this clone: Its antigen is not known.

The material sequenced was PBMCs. The chain couples TRBV4-1 to TRBJ2-5; no clear D gene. The end of the DNA aligns better with TRBJ2-7, so the J call may be wrong. This clonotype was obtained from a middle-aged man in good health and CMV-seropositive. As DNA, the CDR3 is TGCGCCAGCAGCCAAGGGGCGATTTACGAGCAGTACTTC. This translates into CASSQGAIYEQYF.